A single TCR beta chain is shown here with its context. RNA, once extracted, was reverse transcribed into cDNA for use as the sequencing template. Only in-frame clones appear in the TCRdb table, and some are missing; sequencing was by immunoSEQ multiplex PCR. The table includes about 280,000 clones, about three fifths detected once. Treatment meaning: oral pan-JAK inhibitor, 5-10 mg twice daily. The study team obtained lesional scalp punch biopsies and peripheral blood from alopecia areata patients. The source of the sample is a study of CD8+ T cells in alopecia areata. Between the trimmed V and J ends, which lost 0 bases and 0 bases, there was a span of 8 bases. The CDR3 contains 15 residues. Looked up from germline, CDR1 is SGHNT and CDR2 is YYREEE (reference sequence).

The V call is TRBV5-4, the J call TRBJ2-3, with D perhaps matching TRBD2 (6 bases). The TCR comes from a human donor with alopecia areata. The source material was CD4+ T cells sorted from blood, sampled at week 24, from a patient treated with tofacitinib. CDR3 amino acids: CASSLVGTSTDTQYF. In nucleotides, the CDR3 is TGTGCCAGCAGCTTGGTTGGGACTAGCACAGATACGCAGTATTTT.